Reported below is one T cell receptor beta chain. This record belongs to a study of CD8 T cells in Susac syndrome. RNA was extracted with the RNeasy kit, and a quantity of roughly 0.45 to 1 ug was reverse transcribed using random hexamers. In TCRdb, the immunoSEQ multiplex PCR reads were re-called with MiXCR into one record per CDR3 protein. The profile shows 200,000 to 250,000 distinct CDR3 sequences, 92% of them singletons. The CDR3 loop spans 13 amino acids. Trimming cost V 0 bases and J 4 bases, with 9 bases left between them. The germline V gene encodes CDR1 GTSNPN and CDR2 SVGIG (reference sequence).

The sequence was obtained from a human donor with multiple sclerosis. The sequencing sample was made of CD8+ T cells from PBMCs. V and J are TRBV30 and TRBJ1-1; D unclear. In nucleotides, the CDR3 is TGTGCCTGGAGTGTTGTCGGGCCCACTGAAGCTTTCTTT. It yields the protein CAWSVVGPTEAFF.